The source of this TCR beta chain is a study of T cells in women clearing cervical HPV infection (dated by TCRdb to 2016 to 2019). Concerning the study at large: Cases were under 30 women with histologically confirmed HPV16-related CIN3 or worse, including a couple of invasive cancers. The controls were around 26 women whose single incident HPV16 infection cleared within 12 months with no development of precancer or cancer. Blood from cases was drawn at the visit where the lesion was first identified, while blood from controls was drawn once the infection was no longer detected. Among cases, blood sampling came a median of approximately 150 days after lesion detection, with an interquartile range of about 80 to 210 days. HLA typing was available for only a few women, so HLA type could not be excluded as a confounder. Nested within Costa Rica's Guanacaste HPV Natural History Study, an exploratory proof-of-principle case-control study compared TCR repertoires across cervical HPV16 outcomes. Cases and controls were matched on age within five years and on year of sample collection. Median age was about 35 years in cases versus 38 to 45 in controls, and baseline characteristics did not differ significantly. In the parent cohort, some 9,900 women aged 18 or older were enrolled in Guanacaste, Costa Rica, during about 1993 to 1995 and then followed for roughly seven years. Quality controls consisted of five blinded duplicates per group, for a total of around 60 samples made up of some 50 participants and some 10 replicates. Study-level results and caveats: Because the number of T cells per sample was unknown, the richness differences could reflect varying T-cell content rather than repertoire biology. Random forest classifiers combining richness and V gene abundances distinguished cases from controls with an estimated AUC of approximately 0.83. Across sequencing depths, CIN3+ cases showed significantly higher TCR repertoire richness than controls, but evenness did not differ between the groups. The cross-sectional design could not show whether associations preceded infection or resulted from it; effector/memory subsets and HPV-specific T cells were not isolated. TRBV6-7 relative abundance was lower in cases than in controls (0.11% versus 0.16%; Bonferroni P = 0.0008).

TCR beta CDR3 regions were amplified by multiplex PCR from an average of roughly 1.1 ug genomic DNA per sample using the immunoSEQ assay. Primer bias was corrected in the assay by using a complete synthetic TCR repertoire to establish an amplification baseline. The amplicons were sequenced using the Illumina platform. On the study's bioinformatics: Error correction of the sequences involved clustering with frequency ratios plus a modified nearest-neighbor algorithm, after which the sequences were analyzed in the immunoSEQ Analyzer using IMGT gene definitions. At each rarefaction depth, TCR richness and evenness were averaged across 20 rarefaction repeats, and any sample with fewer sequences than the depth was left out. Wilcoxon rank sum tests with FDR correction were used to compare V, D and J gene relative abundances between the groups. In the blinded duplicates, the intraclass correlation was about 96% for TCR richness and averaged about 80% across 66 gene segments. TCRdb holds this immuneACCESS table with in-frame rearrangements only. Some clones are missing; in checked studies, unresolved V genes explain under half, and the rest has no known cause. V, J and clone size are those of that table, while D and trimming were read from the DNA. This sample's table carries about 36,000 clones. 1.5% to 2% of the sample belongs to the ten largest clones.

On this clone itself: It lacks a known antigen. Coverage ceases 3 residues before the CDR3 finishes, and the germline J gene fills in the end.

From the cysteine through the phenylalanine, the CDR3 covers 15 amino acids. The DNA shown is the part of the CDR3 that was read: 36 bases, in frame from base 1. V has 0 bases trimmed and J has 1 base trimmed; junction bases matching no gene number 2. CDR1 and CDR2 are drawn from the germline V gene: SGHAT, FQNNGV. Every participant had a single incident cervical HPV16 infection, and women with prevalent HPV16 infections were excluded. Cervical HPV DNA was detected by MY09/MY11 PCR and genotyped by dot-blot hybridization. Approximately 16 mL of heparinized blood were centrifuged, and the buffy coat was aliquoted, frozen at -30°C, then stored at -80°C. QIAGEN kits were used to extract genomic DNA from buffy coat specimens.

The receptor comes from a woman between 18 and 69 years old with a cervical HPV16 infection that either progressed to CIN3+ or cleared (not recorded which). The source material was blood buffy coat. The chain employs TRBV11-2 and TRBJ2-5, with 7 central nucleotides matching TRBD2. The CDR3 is CASSLEGGGQETQYF. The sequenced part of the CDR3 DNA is TGTGCCAGCAGCTTAGAAGGCGGGGGCCAAGAGACC.